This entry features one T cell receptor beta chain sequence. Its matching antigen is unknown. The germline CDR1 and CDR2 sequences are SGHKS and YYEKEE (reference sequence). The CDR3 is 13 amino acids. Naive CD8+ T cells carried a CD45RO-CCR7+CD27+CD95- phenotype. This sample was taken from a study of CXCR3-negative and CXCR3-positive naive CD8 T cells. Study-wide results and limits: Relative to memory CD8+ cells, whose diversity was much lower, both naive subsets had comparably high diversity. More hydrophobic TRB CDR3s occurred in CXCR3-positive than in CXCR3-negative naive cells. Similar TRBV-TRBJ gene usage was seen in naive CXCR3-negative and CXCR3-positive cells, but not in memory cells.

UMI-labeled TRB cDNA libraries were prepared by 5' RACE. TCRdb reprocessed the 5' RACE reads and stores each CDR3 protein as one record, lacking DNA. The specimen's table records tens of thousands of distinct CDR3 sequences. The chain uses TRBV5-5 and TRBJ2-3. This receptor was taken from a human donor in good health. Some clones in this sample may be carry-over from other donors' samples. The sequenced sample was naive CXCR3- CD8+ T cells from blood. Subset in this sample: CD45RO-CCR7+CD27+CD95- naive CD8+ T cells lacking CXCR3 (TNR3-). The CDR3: CASSPPNPDTQYF.